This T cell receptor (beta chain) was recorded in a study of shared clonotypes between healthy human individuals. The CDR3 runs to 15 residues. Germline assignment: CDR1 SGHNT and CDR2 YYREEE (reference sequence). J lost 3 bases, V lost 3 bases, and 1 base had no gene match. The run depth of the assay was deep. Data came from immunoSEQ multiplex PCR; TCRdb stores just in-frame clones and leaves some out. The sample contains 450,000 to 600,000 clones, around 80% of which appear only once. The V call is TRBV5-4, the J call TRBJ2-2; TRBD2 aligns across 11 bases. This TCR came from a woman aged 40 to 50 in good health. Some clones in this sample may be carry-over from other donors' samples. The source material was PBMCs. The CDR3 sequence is CASSWGLADTGELFF. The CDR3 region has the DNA TGTGCCAGCAGCTGGGGACTAGCGGACACCGGGGAGCTGTTTTTT.